This is a list of T cell receptor beta chains from one sample in a study of cytomegalovirus exposure and HLA in healthy donors. TCRdb's table, derived via immunoSEQ multiplex PCR, lists solely in-frame clones and lacks some. The profile shows under 200,000 clones, just over 75% of them singletons. The source material was PBMCs. Receptors originate from a woman aged 25 to 45 in good health and CMV-seropositive. CDR3s leave out the opening cysteine and the closing phenylalanine or tryptophan. Fields, in order: clone size, J gene, V gene, CDR3 protein. Part of the rows lack a size; the others show once, few, many or a class for expanded clones.

clone_size: few; j_call: TRBJ1-1; v_call: TRBV6-1; cdr3_aa: ASTRDRNTEAF
clone_size: -; j_call: TRBJ2-3; v_call: TRBV14; cdr3_aa: ASSLYPPRGTSRGDTQY
clone_size: -; j_call: TRBJ2-3; v_call: TRBV7-9; cdr3_aa: ASSLYSTDTQY
clone_size: -; j_call: TRBJ2-7; v_call: TRBV7-9; cdr3_aa: ASSSSGVYEQY
clone_size: once; j_call: TRBJ1-2; v_call: TRBV5-4; cdr3_aa: ASNLQGGYGYT
clone_size: few; j_call: TRBJ1-1; v_call: TRBV6-6; cdr3_aa: ASSYSRDWGAF
clone_size: few; j_call: TRBJ1-1; v_call: TRBV4-3; cdr3_aa: ASSQVPPGTGITEAF
clone_size: -; j_call: TRBJ2-7; v_call: TRBV15; cdr3_aa: ATSEQSSYEQY
clone_size: few; j_call: TRBJ2-1; v_call: TRBV27; cdr3_aa: ASRPAKLAGVNEQF
clone_size: -; j_call: TRBJ2-2; v_call: TRBV5-1; cdr3_aa: ASSPLANTGELF
clone_size: -; j_call: TRBJ1-1; v_call: TRBV9; cdr3_aa: ASSRLLNTEAF
clone_size: -; j_call: TRBJ1-2; v_call: TRBV7-9; cdr3_aa: ASSPDGGYLGYT
clone_size: few; j_call: TRBJ1-2; v_call: TRBV30; cdr3_aa: AWSVPDRVGGYT
clone_size: -; j_call: TRBJ2-7; v_call: TRBV12-2; cdr3_aa: ASRLAGSGYEQY
clone_size: -; j_call: TRBJ2-2; v_call: TRBV4-3; cdr3_aa: ASSQGWAGAPTGELF
clone_size: -; j_call: TRBJ1-1; v_call: TRBV11-2; cdr3_aa: ASSFGLRPTNTEAF
clone_size: -; j_call: TRBJ2-1; v_call: TRBV7-2; cdr3_aa: ASSPGLPLGDEQF
clone_size: -; j_call: TRBJ2-7; v_call: TRBV7-9; cdr3_aa: ASSGGQNRGVYNEQY
clone_size: few; j_call: TRBJ1-6; v_call: TRBV30; cdr3_aa: AWSVRGPRNSPLH
clone_size: -; j_call: TRBJ1-2; v_call: TRBV28; cdr3_aa: ASSSGQGAFYGYT
clone_size: -; j_call: TRBJ2-1; v_call: TRBV9; cdr3_aa: ASSVTENSYNEQF
clone_size: -; j_call: TRBJ2-7; v_call: TRBV27; cdr3_aa: ASSSRPLTSGGSYEQY
clone_size: -; j_call: TRBJ2-1; v_call: TRBV7-9; cdr3_aa: ASSPGDINNEQF
clone_size: -; j_call: TRBJ1-5; v_call: TRBV7-9; cdr3_aa: ASSPGQTNQPQH
clone_size: -; j_call: TRBJ2-1; v_call: TRBV18; cdr3_aa: ASSPPGVAGHEQF
clone_size: -; j_call: TRBJ2-7; v_call: TRBV11-3; cdr3_aa: ASSSPGGGEQY